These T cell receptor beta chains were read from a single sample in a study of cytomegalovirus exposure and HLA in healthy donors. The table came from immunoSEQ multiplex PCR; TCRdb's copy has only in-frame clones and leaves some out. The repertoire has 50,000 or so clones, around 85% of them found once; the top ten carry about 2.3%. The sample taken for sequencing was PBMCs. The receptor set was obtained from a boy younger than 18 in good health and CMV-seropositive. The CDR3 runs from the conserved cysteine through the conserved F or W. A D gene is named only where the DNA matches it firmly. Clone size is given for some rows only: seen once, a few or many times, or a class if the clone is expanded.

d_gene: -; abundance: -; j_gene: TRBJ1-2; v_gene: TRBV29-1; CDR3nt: TGCAGTGCCGGGACACCTTACTATGGCTACACCTTC; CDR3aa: CSAGTPYYGYTF
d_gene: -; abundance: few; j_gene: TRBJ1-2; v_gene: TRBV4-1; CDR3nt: TGCGCCAGCAGCCCAAGGGACGGGGGATATGGCTACACCTTC; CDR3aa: CASSPRDGGYGYTF
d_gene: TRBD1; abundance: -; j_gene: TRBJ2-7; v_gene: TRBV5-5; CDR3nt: TGTGCCAGCAGCTTCGGACAGGGAAACTACGAGCAGTACTTC; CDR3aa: CASSFGQGNYEQYF
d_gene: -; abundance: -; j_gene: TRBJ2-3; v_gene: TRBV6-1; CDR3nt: TGTGCCAGCAGTGGGGACTTGCTCCTCACAGATACGCAGTATTTT; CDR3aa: CASSGDLLLTDTQYF
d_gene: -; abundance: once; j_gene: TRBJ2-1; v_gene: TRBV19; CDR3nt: TGTGCCAGTAGTCCGTTACAAACAACCTACAATGAGCAGTTCTTC; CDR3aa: CASSPLQTTYNEQFF
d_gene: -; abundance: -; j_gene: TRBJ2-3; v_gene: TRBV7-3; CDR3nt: TGTGCCAGCAGCACAGGGATAGGAACAGATACGCAGTATTTT; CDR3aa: CASSTGIGTDTQYF
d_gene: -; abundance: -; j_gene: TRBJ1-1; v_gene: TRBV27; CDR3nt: TGTGCCAGCATCAGTCGGACGGGGGACACTGAAGCTTTCTTT; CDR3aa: CASISRTGDTEAFF
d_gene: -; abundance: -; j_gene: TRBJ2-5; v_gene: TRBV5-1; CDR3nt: TGCGCCAGCAGCTTACCCCGGGTCCAAGAGACCCAGTACTTC; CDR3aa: CASSLPRVQETQYF
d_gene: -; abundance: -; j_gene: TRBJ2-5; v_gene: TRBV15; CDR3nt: TGTGCCACGAGAAGAGGCCCGGCAGGATCATTAGAGACCCAGTACTTC; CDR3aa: CATRRGPAGSLETQYF
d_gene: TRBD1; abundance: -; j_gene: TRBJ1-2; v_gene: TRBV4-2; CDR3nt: TGTGCCAGCAGCCAAGAATCAGGGGGGCCTGCCTATGGCTACACCTTC; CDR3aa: CASSQESGGPAYGYTF
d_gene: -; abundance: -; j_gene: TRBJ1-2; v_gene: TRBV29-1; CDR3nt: TGCAGCGTTGTCCCCCAGGGGTACTATGGCTACACCTTC; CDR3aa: CSVVPQGYYGYTF
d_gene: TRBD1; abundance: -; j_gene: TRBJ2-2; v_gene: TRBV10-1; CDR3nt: TGCGCCAGCAGCCGGGACAGTGCGAACACCGGGGAGCTGTTTTTT; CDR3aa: CASSRDSANTGELFF
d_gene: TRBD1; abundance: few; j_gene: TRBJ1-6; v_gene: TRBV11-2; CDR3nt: TGTGCCAGCAGCCAGGACAGGGGATCACCCCTCCACTTT; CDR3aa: CASSQDRGSPLHF
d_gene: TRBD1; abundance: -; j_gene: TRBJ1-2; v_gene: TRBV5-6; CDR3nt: TGTGCCAGCAGCTATCGACAGGGCTATGGCTACACCTTC; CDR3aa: CASSYRQGYGYTF
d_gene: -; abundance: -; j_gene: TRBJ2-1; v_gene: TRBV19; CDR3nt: TGTGCCAGTAGTATAGCCCTCGCTTGGCTAACTAGAGGCAGACTCTGGAATGAGCAGTTCTTC; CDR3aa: CASSIALAWLTRGRLWNEQFF
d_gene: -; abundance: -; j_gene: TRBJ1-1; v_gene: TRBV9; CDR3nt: TGTGCCAGCAGCCCCGGCGGGGGGCATGGCACTGAAGCTTTCTTT; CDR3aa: CASSPGGGHGTEAFF
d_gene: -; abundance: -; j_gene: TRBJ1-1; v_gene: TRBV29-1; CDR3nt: TGCAGCGTTGAGGGCAGGGCGAACACTGAAGCTTTCTTT; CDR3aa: CSVEGRANTEAFF
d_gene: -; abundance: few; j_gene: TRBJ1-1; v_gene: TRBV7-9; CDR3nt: TGTGCCAGCAGCTTCGGGGGGGGGAACACTGAAGCTTTCTTT; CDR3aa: CASSFGGGNTEAFF
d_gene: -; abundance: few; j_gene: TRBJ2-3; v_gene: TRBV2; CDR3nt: TGTGCCAGCACCGAGAGCGGGCGCAGCGATACGCAGTATTTT; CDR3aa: CASTESGRSDTQYF
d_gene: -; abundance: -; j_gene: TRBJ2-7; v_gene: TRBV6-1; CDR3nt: TGTGCCAGCAGTGGCGGGCTATCCTACGAGCAGTACTTC; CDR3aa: CASSGGLSYEQYF
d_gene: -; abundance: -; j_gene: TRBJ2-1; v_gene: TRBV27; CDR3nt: TGTGCCAGCAGAGGAAGGACTTCATACAATGAGCAGTTCTTC; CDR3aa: CASRGRTSYNEQFF
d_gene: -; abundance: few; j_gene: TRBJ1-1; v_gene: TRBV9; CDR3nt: TGTGCCAGCAGCCCCGGATGGGGGGACCAGGGTACGGCTTTCTTT; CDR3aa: CASSPGWGDQGTAFF
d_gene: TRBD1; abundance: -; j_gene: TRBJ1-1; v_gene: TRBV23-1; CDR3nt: TGCGCCCGTCGGGACAGATTTACGAACACTGAAGCTTTCTTT; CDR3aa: CARRDRFTNTEAFF
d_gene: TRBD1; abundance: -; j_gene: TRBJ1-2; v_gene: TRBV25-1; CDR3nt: TGTGCCAGCAGTGACCCGGGACAGGGGGAGAAGGGCTACACCTTC; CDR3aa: CASSDPGQGEKGYTF
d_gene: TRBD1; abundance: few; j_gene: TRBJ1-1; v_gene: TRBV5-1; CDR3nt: TGCGCCAGCAGAGGACAGGGGCCAGGTACTGAAGCTTTCTTT; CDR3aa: CASRGQGPGTEAFF
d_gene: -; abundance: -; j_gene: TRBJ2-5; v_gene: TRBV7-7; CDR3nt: TGTGCTAGCAGCTTATCCCCTGTGGGGCAGGCCAGCCAGACCCAGTACTTC; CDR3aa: CASSLSPVGQASQTQYF
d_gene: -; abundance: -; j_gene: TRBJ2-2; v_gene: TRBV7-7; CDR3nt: TGTGCTAGCAGCTTACATAGTTCCGGGGAGCTGTTTTTT; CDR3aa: CASSLHSSGELFF
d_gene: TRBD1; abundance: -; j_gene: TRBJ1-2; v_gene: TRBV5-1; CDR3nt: TGCGCCAGCAGCCCGGGACAGGAATATGGCTACACCTTC; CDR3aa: CASSPGQEYGYTF
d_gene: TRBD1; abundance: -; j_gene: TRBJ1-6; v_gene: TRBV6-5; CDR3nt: TGTGCCAGCAATAACCAGGGGGTTCGGGCACCCCTCCACTTT; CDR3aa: CASNNQGVRAPLHF
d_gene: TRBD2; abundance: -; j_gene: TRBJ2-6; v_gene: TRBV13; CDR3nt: TGTGCCAGCAGCTTTGGACTAGCGGAAAATTCTGGGGCCAACGTCCTGACTTTC; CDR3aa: CASSFGLAENSGANVLTF
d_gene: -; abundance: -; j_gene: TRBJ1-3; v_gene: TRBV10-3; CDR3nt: TGTGCCACTCGCCCGGCTGGACAGAAGTCTGGAAACACCATATATTTT; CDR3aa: CATRPAGQKSGNTIYF
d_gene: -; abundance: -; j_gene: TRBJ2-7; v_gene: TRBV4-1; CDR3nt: TGCGCCAGCAGCCAAGAAATGGCAGGGTTAGTGTACGAGCAGTACTTC; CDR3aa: CASSQEMAGLVYEQYF
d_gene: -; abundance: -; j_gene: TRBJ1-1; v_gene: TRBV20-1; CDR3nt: TGCAGTGCTCAAGAGGTCACTGAAGCTTTCTTT; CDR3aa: CSAQEVTEAFF
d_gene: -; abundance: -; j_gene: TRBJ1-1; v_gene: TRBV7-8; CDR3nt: TGTGCCAGCAGCAAAGCACCAGGGATTTTCACTGAAGCTTTCTTT; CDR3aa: CASSKAPGIFTEAFF
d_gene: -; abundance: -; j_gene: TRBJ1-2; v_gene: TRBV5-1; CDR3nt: TGCGCCAGCAGCTTGATGTGGGTGGAGGATGGCTACACCTTC; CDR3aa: CASSLMWVEDGYTF
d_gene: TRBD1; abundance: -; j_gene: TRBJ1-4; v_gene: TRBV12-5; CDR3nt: TGTGCTAGTGGTTTGACTCTTCGGGACAGGGTCGAGGAAAAACTGTTTTTT; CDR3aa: CASGLTLRDRVEEKLFF
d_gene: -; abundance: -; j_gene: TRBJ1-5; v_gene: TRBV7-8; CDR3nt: TGTGCCAGCAGTCCCAATCGGGGCAATCAGCCCCAGCATTTT; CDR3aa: CASSPNRGNQPQHF
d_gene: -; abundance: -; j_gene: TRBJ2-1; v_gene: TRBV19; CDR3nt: TGTGCCACCCAGGTTTACGATGAGCAGTTCTTC; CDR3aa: CATQVYDEQFF
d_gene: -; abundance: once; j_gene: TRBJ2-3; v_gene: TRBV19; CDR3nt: TGTGCCAGAAAGGGGGATACGCAGTATTTT; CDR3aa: CARKGDTQYF
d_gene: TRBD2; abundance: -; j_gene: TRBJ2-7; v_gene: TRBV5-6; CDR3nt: TGTGCCAGCAGCGACGGACTAGCGGGGATCGAGCAGTACTTC; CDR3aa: CASSDGLAGIEQYF
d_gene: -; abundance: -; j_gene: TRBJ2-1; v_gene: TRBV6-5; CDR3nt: TGTGCCAGCAGTTACTCTGAGGGCAACAATGAGCAGTTCTTC; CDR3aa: CASSYSEGNNEQFF
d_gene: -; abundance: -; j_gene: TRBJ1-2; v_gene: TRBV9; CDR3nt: TGTGCCAGCAGCGTAGCTGAGGCGAACTATGGCTACACCTTC; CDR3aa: CASSVAEANYGYTF
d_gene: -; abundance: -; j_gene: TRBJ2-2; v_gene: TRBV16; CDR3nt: TGTGCCAGCAGCCCCCGACAGGCTCGGAACACCGGGGAGCTGTTTTTT; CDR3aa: CASSPRQARNTGELFF
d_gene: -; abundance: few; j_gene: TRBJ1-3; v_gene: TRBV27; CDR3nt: TGTGCCAGTAGCCGGGACATTGGAAACACCATATATTTT; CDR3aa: CASSRDIGNTIYF
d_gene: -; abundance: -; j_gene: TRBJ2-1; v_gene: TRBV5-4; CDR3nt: TGTGCCAGCAGCAAAGGGGATAATAAAGAGCAGTTCTTC; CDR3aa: CASSKGDNKEQFF
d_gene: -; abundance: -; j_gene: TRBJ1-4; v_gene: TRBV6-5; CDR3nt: TGTGCCAGCAGTTACGACAGTTATAATGAAAAACTGTTTTTT; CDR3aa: CASSYDSYNEKLFF
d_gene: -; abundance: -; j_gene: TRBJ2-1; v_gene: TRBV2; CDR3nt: TGTGCCAGCAGTGAAACGGGGTTCGGGTTCTTC; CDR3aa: CASSETGFGFF
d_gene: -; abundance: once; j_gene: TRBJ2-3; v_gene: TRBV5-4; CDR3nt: TGTGCCAGCAGCTTGGTCGGGGCAGATACGCAGTATTTT; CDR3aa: CASSLVGADTQYF
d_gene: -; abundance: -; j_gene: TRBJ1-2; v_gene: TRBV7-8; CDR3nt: TGTGCCAGCAGCTTAGTCGAGGATGGCTACACCTTC; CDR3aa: CASSLVEDGYTF
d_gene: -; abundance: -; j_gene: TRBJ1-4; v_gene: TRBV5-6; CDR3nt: TGTGCCAGCAGCTGGGGAGCTGAAAAACTGTTTTTT; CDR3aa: CASSWGAEKLFF
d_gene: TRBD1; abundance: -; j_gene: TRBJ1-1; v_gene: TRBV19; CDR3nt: TGTGCCAGTAGTATAGATTGGACAGGGAGAAATACTGAAGCTTTCTTT; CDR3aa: CASSIDWTGRNTEAFF
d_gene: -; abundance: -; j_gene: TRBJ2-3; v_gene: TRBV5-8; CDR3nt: TGTGCCAGCAGCTGGACAGCCCGGCGGGATACGCAGTATTTT; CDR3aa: CASSWTARRDTQYF
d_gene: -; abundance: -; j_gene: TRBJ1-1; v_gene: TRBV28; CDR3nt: TGTGCCAGCACCTCGCCCGGGGCAGGGGACCTCACTGAAGCTTTCTTT; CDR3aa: CASTSPGAGDLTEAFF
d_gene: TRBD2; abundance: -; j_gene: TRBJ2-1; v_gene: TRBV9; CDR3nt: TGTGCCAGCAGCTTTACGACTAGCGGGGGATTGGGGCAGTTCTTC; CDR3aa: CASSFTTSGGLGQFF
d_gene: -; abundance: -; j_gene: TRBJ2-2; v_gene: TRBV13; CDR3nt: TGTGCCAGCAGCCTTAGCAACACCGGGGAGCTGTTTTTT; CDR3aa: CASSLSNTGELFF
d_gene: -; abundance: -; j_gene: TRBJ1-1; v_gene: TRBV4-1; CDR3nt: TGCGCCAGCAGCCAAGAGAGAAACACTGAAGCTTTCTTT; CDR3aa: CASSQERNTEAFF
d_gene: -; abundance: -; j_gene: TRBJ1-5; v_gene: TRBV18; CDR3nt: TGTGCCAGCTCACTCAGTGATAGCAATCAGCCCCAGCATTTT; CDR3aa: CASSLSDSNQPQHF
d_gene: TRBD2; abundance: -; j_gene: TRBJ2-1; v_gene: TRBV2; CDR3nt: TGTGCCAGCAGTGAAACTAGCGGATACTACAATGAGCAGTTCTTC; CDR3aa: CASSETSGYYNEQFF
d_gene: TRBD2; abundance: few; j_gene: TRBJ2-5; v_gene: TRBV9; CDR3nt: TGTGCCAGCCAAGCGGGAAGGGTTCCCCAAGAGACCCAGTACTTC; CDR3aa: CASQAGRVPQETQYF